The 31 T cell receptor beta chains listed next were all sequenced from one sample in a study of Siglec-9 on CD8 T cells in melanoma. Sequencing used immunoSEQ multiplex PCR; TCRdb keeps in-frame clones, though not all of them. In the table there are some 37,000 clones, 80% to 85% of which are singletons. The sample was Siglec-9- CD8+ T cells sorted from blood. Every receptor here comes from a human donor in good health.

The chain links TRBV5-4 to TRBJ2-7; TRBD1 matches at 11 bases. The CDR3 runs to 17 residues. V lost 0 bases, J lost 2 bases, and 7 bases stayed unmatched. Germline V gene data show CDR1 as SGHNT and CDR2 as YYREEE (reference sequence). This CDR3 is CASSLAGGQGAPYEQYF. The CDR3 DNA sequence: TGTGCCAGCAGCTTGGCCGGAGGACAGGGGGCCCCCTACGAGCAGTACTTC.

J is TRBJ2-2 and V is TRBV4-1; the D gene is possibly TRBD2 (6 bases). Germline CDR1 MGHRA, CDR2 YSYEKL. V was cut by 4 bases and J by 4 bases, with 10 bases left in between. This CDR3 is 14 amino acids long. The CDR3 DNA reads TGCGCCAGCAGCCCGGGACTCTCCACCGGGGAGCTGTTTTTT. It encodes CASSPGLSTGELFF.

This chain links TRBV28 with TRBJ2-3, with a tentative D call TRBD1 (6 bases). V was shortened by 5 bases and J by 2 bases, with 23 bases between the two germline ends. The germline gives CDR1 MDHEN, CDR2 SYDVKM. The CDR3 loop spans 18 amino acids. Written as DNA, the CDR3 is TGTGCCAGCAGTCGTATACCGGCCGGGACACCAATCACAGATACGCAGTATTTT. Translation: CASSRIPAGTPITDTQYF.

The J gene is TRBJ2-7, the V gene TRBV27; tentatively, D is TRBD1 (5 bases). Trimming removed 3 bases from V and 3 bases from J, with 12 bases in between. Germline values: CDR1 MNHEY, CDR2 SMNVEV (reference sequence). The CDR3 extends over 14 amino acids. CDR3 sequence reads: CASSFAGQGYEQYF. DNA of the CDR3: TGTGCCAGCAGTTTTGCAGGGCAGGGCTACGAGCAGTACTTC.

This chain links TRBV27 with TRBJ1-4; possibly TRBD1 for D (5 bases). CDR1 and CDR2 from the germline V gene are MNHEY and SMNVEV (reference sequence). There are 16 residues in the CDR3. V was trimmed by 6 bases and J by 0 bases, leaving 14 bases between them. CDR3 DNA: TGTGCCAGCAGGGAACAGGTGGGGGCAACTAATGAAAAACTGTTTTTT. This translates into CASREQVGATNEKLFF.

The CDR3: CASSQGVEAFF. The DNA of the CDR3 is TGCGCCAGCAGCCAAGGGGTTGAAGCTTTCTTT. This chain connects TRBV4-1 to TRBJ1-1; D unclear. V lost 1 base and J 7 bases, leaving 4 bases between the germline ends. This CDR3 is 11 amino acids long. The V gene's germline CDR1 is MGHRA and CDR2 YSYEKL.

This chain joins TRBV10-3 and TRBJ2-1, with 8 bases matching TRBD1. J was trimmed by 4 bases and V by 5 bases; bases with no gene match: 4. This CDR3 comprises 14 residues. Germline V CDR1 and CDR2: ENHRY, SYGVKD. The CDR3 region has the DNA TGTGCCATCAGTACAGGGGGGTCGTACAATGAGCAGTTCTTC. It is translated as CAISTGGSYNEQFF.

The genes are TRBV13 and TRBJ2-7; D is undetermined. Germline CDR1 reads PRHDT; CDR2 reads FYEKMQ (reference sequence). This CDR3 is built from 15 residues. Trimming stripped 5 bases from V and 2 bases from J, with 16 bases between. The CDR3 DNA reads TGTGCCAGCAGCCCTCGGTCGGAAGGGACCTACGAGCAGTACTTC. It encodes CASSPRSEGTYEQYF.

The rearrangement links TRBV27 to TRBJ2-1; no clear D. Germline V gene data show CDR1 as MNHEY and CDR2 as SMNVEV (reference sequence). V gave up 3 bases and J gave up 0 bases, with 12 bases separating them. The CDR3 has 16 amino acids. CDR3 sequence reads: CASSFIVGPSYNEQFF. The CDR3 DNA follows: TGTGCCAGCAGTTTTATTGTGGGCCCCTCCTACAATGAGCAGTTCTTC.

This clone was detected only once. This same CDR3 is encoded by further DNA sequences in the sample. The chain couples TRBV10-1 to TRBJ2-5; D could derive from TRBD1 or TRBD2 (5 bases each). Germline V lookup: CDR1 WNHNN, CDR2 SYGVQD (reference sequence). The CDR3 is 13 residues long. V was clipped by 5 bases and J by 4 bases, with 11 bases between them. Here the CDR3 DNA reads TGCGCCAGCAGTTCCACCGGGGCAGAGACCCAGTACTTC. Protein sequence: CASSSTGAETQYF.

This chain connects TRBV29-1 to TRBJ1-2; 7 nucleotides agree with TRBD1. After removal of 0 bases from V and 6 bases from J, the junction contained 13 bases not matched to a gene. This CDR3 spans 16 amino acids. Germline values: CDR1 SQVTM, CDR2 ANQGSEA. In DNA, the CDR3 is TGCAGCGTTGAAGAAACGTGGGACAGTGGAGGACATGGCTACACCTTC. It translates to CSVEETWDSGGHGYTF.

The J gene is TRBJ2-1, the V gene TRBV5-1, with a weak D call TRBD2 (5 bases). V lost 6 bases and J lost 5, with 12 bases in between. This CDR3 is 13 amino acids long. Germline lookup yields CDR1 SGHRS and CDR2 YFSETQ. The CDR3 DNA is TGCGCCAGCACTCTAGCAGAGAACAATGAGCAGTTCTTC. It encodes CASTLAENNEQFF. Filled out from reference TRBV5-1 and TRBJ2-1, the complete variable domain reads KAGVTQTPRYLIKTRGQQVTLSCSPISGHRSVSWYQQTPGQGLQFLFEYFSETQRNKGNFPGRFSGRQFSNSRSEMNVSTLELGDSALYLCASTLAENNEQFFGPGTRLTVL.

The rearrangement links TRBV11-2 to TRBJ2-7; 8 bases fit TRBD1. The germline CDR1 and CDR2 sequences are SGHAT and FQNNGV. The CDR3 totals 14 residues. V shed 2 bases and J 6 bases; nucleotides not matched to a gene: 6. CDR3 bases: TGTGCCAGCAGCTTACTAGCAGGGGGCGTCGAGCAGTACTTC. Translated: CASSLLAGGVEQYF.

The chain employs TRBV10-1 and TRBJ2-7; a possible D gene is TRBD1 (6 bases). There are 13 residues in the CDR3. The germline gives CDR1 WNHNN, CDR2 SYGVQD (reference sequence). V was trimmed by 4 bases and J by 0 bases, leaving 7 bases between them. The CDR3 loop is CASSGTDSYEQYF. The DNA of the CDR3 is TGCGCCAGCAGTGGGACAGACTCCTACGAGCAGTACTTC.

The rearrangement links TRBV29-1 to TRBJ2-5, with D possibly being TRBD2 (5 bases). Trimming cost V 6 bases and J 0 bases, with 14 bases left between them. This CDR3 region has 14 residues. Germline V gives CDR1 SQVTM, CDR2 ANQGSEA. The CDR3: CSVPKAGDQETQYF. The CDR3 DNA reads as TGCAGCGTCCCGAAGGCCGGGGACCAAGAGACCCAGTACTTC.

This clone was recorded only once. V and J are TRBV28 and TRBJ1-1; weak D call: TRBD1 (5 bases). V gave up 1 base and J gave up 1 base, with 10 bases separating them. CDR1 and CDR2 from the germline V gene are MDHEN and SYDVKM. This CDR3 spans 15 amino acids. The DNA of the CDR3 is TGTGCCAGCAGTTTATATCGGGGGGGGAACACTGAAGCTTTCTTT. Translated, it gives CASSLYRGGNTEAFF.

The V call is TRBV19, the J call TRBJ2-7; D remains unclear. Trimming stripped 3 bases from V and 6 bases from J, with 15 bases between. The CDR3 length is 14 residues. Per the germline V gene, CDR1 is LNHDA and CDR2 is SQIVND (reference sequence). The CDR3 sequence is CASSIQGMVAEQYF. The CDR3 DNA sequence: TGTGCCAGTAGTATTCAAGGAATGGTAGCCGAGCAGTACTTC.

CDR3 bases: TGTGCCAGCAGTTTCGGCCATTCGGAAAAACTGTTTTTT. Translated, it gives CASSFGHSEKLFF. The chain employs TRBV28 and TRBJ1-4; D not certain. The CDR3 loop spans 13 amino acids. The germline CDR1 and CDR2 sequences are MDHEN and SYDVKM. The V and J ends lost 3 bases and 8 bases respectively, with 10 bases between them.

The V call is TRBV6-1, the J call TRBJ1-5; D possibly corresponds to TRBD1 (6 bases). Germline loops: CDR1 MNHNS, CDR2 SASEGT. CDR3 length: 17 residues. V dropped 3 bases and J dropped 0 bases, with 15 bases sitting between them. In nucleotides, the CDR3 is TGTGCCAGCAGTGAGGGGACAACATTTTTTAGCAATCAGCCCCAGCATTTT. It codes for CASSEGTTFFSNQPQHF.

This sequence joins TRBV5-4 and TRBJ1-2; TRBD1 is a possible D gene (5 bases). Germline loops: CDR1 SGHNT, CDR2 YYREEE (reference sequence). Trimming cost V 3 bases and J 3 bases, with 12 bases left between them. The CDR3 length is 14 residues. CDR3 DNA: TGTGCCAGCAGCTCAGGGAGGGGAGACTATGGCTACACCTTC. It is translated as CASSSGRGDYGYTF. Variable domain in full (rest from reference TRBV5-4 and TRBJ1-2): ETGVTQSPTHLIKTRGQQVTLRCSSQSGHNTVSWYQQALGQGPQFIFQYYREEENGRGNFPPRFSGLQFPNYSSELNVNALELDDSALYLCASSSGRGDYGYTFGSGTRLTVV.

This sequence joins TRBV16 and TRBJ1-1; a weak D match, TRBD1 (5 bases). Trimming took 0 bases from V and 4 from J, leaving 9 bases between them. CDR3 length equals 14 residues. Germline V gene lookup returns CDR1 KGHSY and CDR2 FQNENV. CDR3 region: CASSQSSGGTEAFF. As DNA, the CDR3 is TGTGCCAGCAGCCAATCCTCGGGGGGCACTGAAGCTTTCTTT.

The chain is built from TRBV11-2 and TRBJ2-2; 10 nucleotides line up with TRBD1. V lost 4 bases to trimming and J lost 7 bases; unmatched junction nucleotides: 6. This CDR3 has 15 residues. Per germline, CDR1 SGHAT and CDR2 FQNNGV. CDR3 region: CASSSLTGGHGELFF. CDR3 nucleotide sequence: TGTGCCAGCAGCTCCTTGACAGGGGGCCACGGGGAGCTGTTTTTT.

This chain links TRBV29-1 with TRBJ2-3; D is uncertain. The germline V gene encodes CDR1 SQVTM and CDR2 ANQGSEA. Trimming shortened V by 4 bases and J by 2 bases, and 10 bases separated the two germline ends. This CDR3 is built from 13 residues. The CDR3 region is CSVVEGLTDTQYF. The CDR3 DNA follows: TGCAGCGTTGTGGAAGGCCTCACAGATACGCAGTATTTT.

V is TRBV5-6 and J is TRBJ1-3; D not certain. This CDR3 is 15 amino acids long. Germline assignment: CDR1 SGHDT and CDR2 YYEEEE. The ends were cut back, 5 bases at V and 0 bases at J, with 12 bases in the middle. In nucleotides, the CDR3 is TGTGCCAGCAGTTTTGCGGCCTCCTCTGGAAACACCATATATTTT. Encoded protein: CASSFAASSGNTIYF.

In its sample, this clone was seen once. CDR3 residues: CASSNRDRVNNEQFF. The CDR3, as DNA: TGTGCCAGCAGCAACCGGGACAGGGTAAACAATGAGCAGTTCTTC. The rearrangement joins TRBV11-3 to TRBJ2-1, with 9 bases fitting TRBD1. There are 15 residues in the CDR3. Unmatched junction bases numbered 7, after V lost 5 bases and J lost 5 bases. Per the germline V gene, CDR1 is SGHNT and CDR2 is YENEEA.

This chain links TRBV19 with TRBJ2-6, with a possible D match to TRBD1 (5 bases). Trimming pared 5 bases from V and 15 bases from J, leaving 17 bases between. The germline V gene has CDR1 LNHDA and CDR2 SQIVND (reference sequence). The CDR3 is made up of 13 amino acids. CDR3 nucleotide sequence: TGTGCCAGTAGTCCTGACAGTCCCACCGACCTGACTTTC. This sequence encodes CASSPDSPTDLTF.

The chain recombines TRBV11-2 with TRBJ2-7; unclear D gene. V gave up 5 bases and J gave up 4 bases, with 12 bases separating them. Germline V gives CDR1 SGHAT, CDR2 FQNNGV. CDR3 length: 13 amino acids. The CDR3 sequence: CASSPESTYEQYF. The CDR3 nucleotides read TGTGCCAGCAGCCCCGAGTCGACATACGAGCAGTACTTC.

The V call is TRBV4-2, the J call TRBJ1-2, with D perhaps TRBD1 (5 bases). Trimming cost V 1 base and J 8 bases, with 26 bases left between them. The CDR3 consists of 18 residues. Germline CDR1 LGHNA, CDR2 YNFKEQ. CDR3 amino acids: CASSQGLGWGNESNGYTF. CDR3 in DNA: TGTGCCAGCAGCCAAGGTTTAGGGTGGGGGAATGAGTCAAACGGCTACACCTTC.

The genes are TRBV10-2 and TRBJ2-5; D unclear. CDR3 size: 14 residues. The ends were cut back, 0 bases at V and 5 bases at J, with 10 bases in the middle. Germline values: CDR1 WSHSY, CDR2 SAAADI. DNA for the CDR3: TGCGCCAGCAGTGAGTCGGTAGAGTGGGAGACCCAGTACTTC. This gives the protein CASSESVEWETQYF.

This clone was observed once. The chain employs TRBV7-9 and TRBJ2-3; perhaps TRBD1 as D (5 bases). The V gene's germline CDR1 is SEHNR and CDR2 FQNEAQ (reference sequence). The ends were cut back, 0 bases at V and 4 bases at J, with 14 bases in the middle. The CDR3 extends over 16 amino acids. The CDR3 DNA follows: TGTGCCAGCAGCTTAGCACAGGCCCTGACCGCAGATACGCAGTATTTT. It codes for CASSLAQALTADTQYF. Using reference TRBV7-9 and TRBJ2-3 for the parts outside the CDR3, the full variable domain is DTGVSQNPRHKITKRGQNVTFRCDPISEHNRLYWYRQTLGQGPEFLTYFQNEAQLEKSRLLSDRFSAERPKGSFSTLEIQRTEQGDSAMYLCASSLAQALTADTQYFGPGTRLTVL.

This clone was seen a handful of times. This chain connects TRBV19 to TRBJ1-5, with D tentatively TRBD1 (5 bases). Germline CDR1 and CDR2: LNHDA and SQIVND (reference sequence). The CDR3 has 15 amino acids. The V and J ends lost 3 bases and 0 bases respectively, with 9 bases between them. CDR3 nucleotide sequence: TGTGCCAGTAGTATGGGGCCGGATAGCAATCAGCCCCAGCATTTT. Its protein product is CASSMGPDSNQPQHF.